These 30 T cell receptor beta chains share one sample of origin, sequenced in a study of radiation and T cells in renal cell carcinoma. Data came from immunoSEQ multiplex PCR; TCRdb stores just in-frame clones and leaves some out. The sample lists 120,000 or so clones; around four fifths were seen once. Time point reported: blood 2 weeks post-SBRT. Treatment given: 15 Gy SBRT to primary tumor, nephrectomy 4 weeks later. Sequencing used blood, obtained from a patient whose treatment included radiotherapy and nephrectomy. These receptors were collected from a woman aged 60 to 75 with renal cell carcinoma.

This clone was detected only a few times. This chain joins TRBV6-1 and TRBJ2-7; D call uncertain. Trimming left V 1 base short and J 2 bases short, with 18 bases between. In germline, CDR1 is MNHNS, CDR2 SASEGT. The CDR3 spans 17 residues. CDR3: CASSEGWRWLPPYEQYF. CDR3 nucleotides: TGTGCCAGCAGTGAAGGGTGGCGGTGGCTTCCACCCTACGAGCAGTACTTC.

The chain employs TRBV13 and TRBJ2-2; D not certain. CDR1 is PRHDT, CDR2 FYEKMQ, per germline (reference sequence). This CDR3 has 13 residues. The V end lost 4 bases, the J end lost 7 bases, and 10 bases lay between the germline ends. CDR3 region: CASSYGLNGELFF. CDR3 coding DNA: TGTGCCAGCAGCTACGGCCTCAACGGGGAGCTGTTTTTT. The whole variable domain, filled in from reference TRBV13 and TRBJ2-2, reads AAGVIQSPRHLIKEKRETATLKCYPIPRHDTVYWYQQGPGQDPQFLISFYEKMQSDKGSIPDRFSAQQFSDYHSELNMSSLELGDSALYFCASSYGLNGELFFGEGSRLTVL.

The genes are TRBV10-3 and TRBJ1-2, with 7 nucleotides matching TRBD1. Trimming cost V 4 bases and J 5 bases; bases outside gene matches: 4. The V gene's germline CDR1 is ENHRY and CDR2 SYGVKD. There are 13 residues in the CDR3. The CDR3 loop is CAISGNRGYGYTF. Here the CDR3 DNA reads TGTGCCATCAGTGGGAACAGGGGATATGGCTACACCTTC.

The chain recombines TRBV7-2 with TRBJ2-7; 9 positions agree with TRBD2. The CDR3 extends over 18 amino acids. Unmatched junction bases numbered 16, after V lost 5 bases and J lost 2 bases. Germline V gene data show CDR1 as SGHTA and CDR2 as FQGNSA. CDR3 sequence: CASSPRAGSGRRPYEQYF. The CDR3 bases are TGTGCCAGCAGCCCCCGGGCTGGGAGCGGGAGGCGTCCCTACGAGCAGTACTTC.

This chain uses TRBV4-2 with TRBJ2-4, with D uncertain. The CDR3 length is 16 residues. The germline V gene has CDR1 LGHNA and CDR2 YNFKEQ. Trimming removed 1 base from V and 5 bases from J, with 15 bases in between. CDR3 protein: CASSQGDASYQNIQYF. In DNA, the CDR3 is TGTGCCAGCAGCCAAGGCGATGCGAGCTATCAAAACATTCAGTACTTC.

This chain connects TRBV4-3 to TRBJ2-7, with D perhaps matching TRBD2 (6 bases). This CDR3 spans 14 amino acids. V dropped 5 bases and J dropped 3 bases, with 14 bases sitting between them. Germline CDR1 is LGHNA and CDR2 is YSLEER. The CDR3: CASSAGLNGYEQYF. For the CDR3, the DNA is TGCGCCAGCAGCGCGGGACTGAACGGCTACGAGCAGTACTTC.

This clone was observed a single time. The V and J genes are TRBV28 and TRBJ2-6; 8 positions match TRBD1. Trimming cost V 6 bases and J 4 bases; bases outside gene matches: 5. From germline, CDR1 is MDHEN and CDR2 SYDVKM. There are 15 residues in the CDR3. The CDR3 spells CASRLTGVGANVLTF. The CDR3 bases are TGTGCCAGCAGGTTGACAGGGGTCGGGGCCAACGTCCTGACTTTC.

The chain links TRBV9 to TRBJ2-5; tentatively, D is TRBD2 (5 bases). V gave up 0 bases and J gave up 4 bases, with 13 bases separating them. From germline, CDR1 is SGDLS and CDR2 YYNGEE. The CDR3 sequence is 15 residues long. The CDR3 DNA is TGTGCCAGCAGCGTAGTAGGAACTAGAACAGAGACCCAGTACTTC. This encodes CASSVVGTRTETQYF.

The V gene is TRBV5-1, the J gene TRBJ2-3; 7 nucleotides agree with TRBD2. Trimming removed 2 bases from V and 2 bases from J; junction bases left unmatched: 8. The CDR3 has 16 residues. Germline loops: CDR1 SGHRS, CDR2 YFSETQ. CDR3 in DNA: TGCGCCAGCAGCTTCCTGGGGGAGGGGTTCACAGATACGCAGTATTTT. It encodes CASSFLGEGFTDTQYF. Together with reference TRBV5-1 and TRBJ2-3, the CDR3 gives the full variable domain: KAGVTQTPRYLIKTRGQQVTLSCSPISGHRSVSWYQQTPGQGLQFLFEYFSETQRNKGNFPGRFSGRQFSNSRSEMNVSTLELGDSALYLCASSFLGEGFTDTQYFGPGTRLTVL.

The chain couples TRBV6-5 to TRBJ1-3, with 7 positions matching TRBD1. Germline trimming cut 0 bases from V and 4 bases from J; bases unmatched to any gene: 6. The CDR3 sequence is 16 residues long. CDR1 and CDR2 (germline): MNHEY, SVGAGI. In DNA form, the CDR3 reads TGTGCCAGCAGTTACTCGCCGACAGGGTTAGGAAACACCATATATTTT. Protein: CASSYSPTGLGNTIYF.

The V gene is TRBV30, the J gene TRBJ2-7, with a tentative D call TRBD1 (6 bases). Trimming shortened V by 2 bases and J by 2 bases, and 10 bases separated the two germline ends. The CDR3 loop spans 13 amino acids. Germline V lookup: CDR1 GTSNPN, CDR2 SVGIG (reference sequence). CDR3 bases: TGTGCCTGGAGTTGGGACAAAACCTACGAGCAGTACTTC. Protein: CAWSWDKTYEQYF. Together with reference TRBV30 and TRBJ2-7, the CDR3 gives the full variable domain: SQTIHQWPATLVQPVGSPLSLECTVEGTSNPNLYWYRQAAGRGLQLLFYSVGIGQISSEVPQNLSASRPQDRQFILSSKKLLLSDSGFYLCAWSWDKTYEQYFGPGTRLTVT.

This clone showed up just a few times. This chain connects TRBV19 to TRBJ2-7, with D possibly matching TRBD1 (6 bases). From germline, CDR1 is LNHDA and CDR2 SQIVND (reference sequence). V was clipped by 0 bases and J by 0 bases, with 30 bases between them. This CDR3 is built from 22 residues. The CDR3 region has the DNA TGTGCCAGTAGTATAGATCTGATCGGCCTTACTCCGGACAGACCCCACTCCTACGAGCAGTACTTC. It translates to CASSIDLIGLTPDRPHSYEQYF.

CDR3 bases: TGTGCCAGCAGCACCGGGACACCAAATGAAGCTTTCTTT. It translates to CASSTGTPNEAFF. The chain has TRBV11-1 and TRBJ1-1, with D possibly TRBD1 on 6 matching bases. The CDR3 spans 13 residues. V dropped 5 bases and J dropped 7 bases, with 14 bases sitting between them. Germline CDR1 reads SGHAT; CDR2 reads FQDESV (reference sequence).

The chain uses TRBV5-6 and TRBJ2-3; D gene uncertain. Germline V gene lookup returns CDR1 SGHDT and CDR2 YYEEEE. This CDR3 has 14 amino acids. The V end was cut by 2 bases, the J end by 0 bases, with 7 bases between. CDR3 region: CASSLGPSTDTQYF. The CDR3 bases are TGTGCCAGCAGCTTAGGGCCGAGCACAGATACGCAGTATTTT.

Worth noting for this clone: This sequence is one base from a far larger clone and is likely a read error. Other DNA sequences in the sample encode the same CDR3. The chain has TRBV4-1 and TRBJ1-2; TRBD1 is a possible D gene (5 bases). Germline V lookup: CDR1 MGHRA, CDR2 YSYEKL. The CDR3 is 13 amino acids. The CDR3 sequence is CASSHSGDLAGNF. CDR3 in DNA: TGCGCCAGCAGCCATTCCGGGGACTTGGCGGGAAACTTC.

The DNA for the CDR3 is TGTGCCAGCAGCTCCACAGGGGTAACTGAAGCTTTCTTT. Translating gives CASSSTGVTEAFF. The chain has TRBV11-2 and TRBJ1-1; 7 positions match TRBD1. The CDR3 is 13 amino acids. Germline CDR1 SGHAT, CDR2 FQNNGV. The V segment lost 4 bases and the J segment 5 bases; nucleotides outside the gene matches: 4. Full variable domain (remainder filled in from reference TRBV11-2 and TRBJ1-1): EAGVAQSPRYKIIEKRQSVAFWCNPISGHATLYWYQQILGQGPKLLIQFQNNGVVDDSQLPKDRFSAERLKGVDSTLKIQPAKLEDSAVYLCASSSTGVTEAFFGQGTRLTVV.

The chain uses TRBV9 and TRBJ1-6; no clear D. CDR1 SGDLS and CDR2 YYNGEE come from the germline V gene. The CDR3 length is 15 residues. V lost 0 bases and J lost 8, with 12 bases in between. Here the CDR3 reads CASSVVGGMDSPLHF. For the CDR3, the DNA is TGTGCCAGCAGCGTAGTCGGCGGAATGGATTCACCCCTCCACTTT.

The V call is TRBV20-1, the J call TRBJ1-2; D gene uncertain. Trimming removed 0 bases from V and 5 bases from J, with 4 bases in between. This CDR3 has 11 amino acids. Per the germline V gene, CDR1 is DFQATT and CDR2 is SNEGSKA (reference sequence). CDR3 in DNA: TGCAGTGCTAGAGAGATTTATGGCTACACCTTC. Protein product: CSAREIYGYTF.

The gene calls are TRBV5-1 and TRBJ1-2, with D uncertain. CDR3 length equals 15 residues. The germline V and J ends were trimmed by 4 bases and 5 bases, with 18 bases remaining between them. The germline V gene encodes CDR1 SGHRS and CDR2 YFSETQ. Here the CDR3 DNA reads TGCGCCAGCAGCCCCACGACACGGGAGACTTATGGCTACACCTTC. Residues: CASSPTTRETYGYTF.

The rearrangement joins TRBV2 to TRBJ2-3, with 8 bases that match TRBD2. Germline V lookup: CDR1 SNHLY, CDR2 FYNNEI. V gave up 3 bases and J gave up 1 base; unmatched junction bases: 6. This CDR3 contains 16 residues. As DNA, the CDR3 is TGTGCCAGCAGTGATCCTAATAGCGGGGGCACAGATACGCAGTATTTT. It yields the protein CASSDPNSGGTDTQYF.

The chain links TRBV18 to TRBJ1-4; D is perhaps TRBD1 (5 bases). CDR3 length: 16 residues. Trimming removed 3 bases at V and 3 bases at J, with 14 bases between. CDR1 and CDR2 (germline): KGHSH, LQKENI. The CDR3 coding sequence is TGTGCCAGCTCACCCATACCGGGACCCTCTAATGAAAAACTGTTTTTT. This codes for CASSPIPGPSNEKLFF.

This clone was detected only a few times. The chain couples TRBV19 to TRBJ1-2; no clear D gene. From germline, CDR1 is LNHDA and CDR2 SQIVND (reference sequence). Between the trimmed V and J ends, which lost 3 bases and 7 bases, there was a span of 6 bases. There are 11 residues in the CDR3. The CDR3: CASSIGVGYTF. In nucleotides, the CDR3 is TGTGCCAGTAGTATCGGGGTTGGCTACACCTTC.

CDR3 loop: CASSYSGGIGTDTQYF. CDR3 DNA: TGTGCCAGCAGTTACTCGGGGGGGATCGGCACAGATACGCAGTATTTT. This chain uses TRBV6-5 with TRBJ2-3, with 7 bases lining up with TRBD2. V gave up 0 bases and J gave up 1 base; unmatched junction bases: 4. CDR1 and CDR2 (germline): MNHEY, SVGAGI. The CDR3 loop spans 16 amino acids.

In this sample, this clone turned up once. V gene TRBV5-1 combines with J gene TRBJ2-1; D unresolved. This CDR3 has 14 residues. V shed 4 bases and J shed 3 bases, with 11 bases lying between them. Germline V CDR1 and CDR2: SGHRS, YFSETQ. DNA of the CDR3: TGCGCCAGCAGCGGGAACGCAGGCTACAATGAGCAGTTCTTC. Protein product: CASSGNAGYNEQFF.

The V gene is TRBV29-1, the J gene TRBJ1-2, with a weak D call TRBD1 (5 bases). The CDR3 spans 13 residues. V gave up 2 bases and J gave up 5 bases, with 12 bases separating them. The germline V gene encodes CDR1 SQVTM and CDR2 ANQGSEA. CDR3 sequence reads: CSVEQGMGYGYTF. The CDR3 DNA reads TGCAGCGTTGAACAGGGTATGGGTTATGGCTACACCTTC.

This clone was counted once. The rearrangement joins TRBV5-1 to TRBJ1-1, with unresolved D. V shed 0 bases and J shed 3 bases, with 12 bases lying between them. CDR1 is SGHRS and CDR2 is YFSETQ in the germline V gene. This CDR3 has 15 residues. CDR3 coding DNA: TGCGCCAGCAGCTTGGGGTTTGGGATGGACACTGAAGCTTTCTTT. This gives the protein CASSLGFGMDTEAFF.

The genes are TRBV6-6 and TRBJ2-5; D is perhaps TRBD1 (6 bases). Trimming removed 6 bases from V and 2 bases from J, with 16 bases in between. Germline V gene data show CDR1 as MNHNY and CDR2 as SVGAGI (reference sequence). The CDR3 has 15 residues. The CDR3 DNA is TGTGCCAGCAGCCCCAGGGGTATTCCTCAAGAGACCCAGTACTTC. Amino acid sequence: CASSPRGIPQETQYF.

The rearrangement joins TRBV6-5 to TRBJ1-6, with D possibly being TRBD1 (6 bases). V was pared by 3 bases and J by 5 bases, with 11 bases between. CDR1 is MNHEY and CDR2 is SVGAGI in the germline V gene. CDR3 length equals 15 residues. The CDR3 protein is CASSYGTLHNSPLHF. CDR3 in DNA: TGTGCCAGCAGTTATGGGACACTTCATAATTCACCCCTCCACTTT.

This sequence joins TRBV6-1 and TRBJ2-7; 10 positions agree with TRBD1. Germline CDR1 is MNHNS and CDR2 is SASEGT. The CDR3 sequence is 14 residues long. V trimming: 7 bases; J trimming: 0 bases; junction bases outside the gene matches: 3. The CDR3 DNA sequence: TGTGCCAGCATAAGGACAGGGGGCTCCTACGAGCAGTACTTC. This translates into CASIRTGGSYEQYF.

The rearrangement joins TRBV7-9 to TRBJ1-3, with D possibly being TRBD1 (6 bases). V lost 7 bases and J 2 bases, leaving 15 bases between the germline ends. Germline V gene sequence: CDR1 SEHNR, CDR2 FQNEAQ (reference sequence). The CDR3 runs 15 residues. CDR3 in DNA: TGTGCCAGCATCTGGGGGCCGGGAGCTGGAAACACCATATATTTT. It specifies CASIWGPGAGNTIYF. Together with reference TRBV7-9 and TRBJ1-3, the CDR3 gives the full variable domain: DTGVSQNPRHKITKRGQNVTFRCDPISEHNRLYWYRQTLGQGPEFLTYFQNEAQLEKSRLLSDRFSAERPKGSFSTLEIQRTEQGDSAMYLCASIWGPGAGNTIYFGEGSWLTVV.